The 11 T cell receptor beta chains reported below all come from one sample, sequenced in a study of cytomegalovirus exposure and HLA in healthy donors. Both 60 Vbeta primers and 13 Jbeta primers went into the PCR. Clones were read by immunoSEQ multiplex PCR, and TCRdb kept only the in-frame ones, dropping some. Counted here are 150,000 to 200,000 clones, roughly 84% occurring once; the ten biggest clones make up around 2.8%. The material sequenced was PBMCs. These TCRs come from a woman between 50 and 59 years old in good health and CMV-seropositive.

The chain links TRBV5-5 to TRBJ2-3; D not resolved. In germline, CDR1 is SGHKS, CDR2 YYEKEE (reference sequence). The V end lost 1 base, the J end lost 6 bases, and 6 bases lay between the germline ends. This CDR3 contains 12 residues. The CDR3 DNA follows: TGTGCCAGCAGCTTGTTCCAGGATACGCAGTATTTT. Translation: CASSLFQDTQYF.

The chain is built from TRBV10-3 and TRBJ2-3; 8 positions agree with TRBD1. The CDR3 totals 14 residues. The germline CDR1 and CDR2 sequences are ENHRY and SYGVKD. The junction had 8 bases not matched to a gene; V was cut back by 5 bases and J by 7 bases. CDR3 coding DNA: TGTGCCATCAGTTCACAGGGGGAGACGAATACGCAGTATTTT. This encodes CAISSQGETNTQYF.

For the CDR3, the DNA is TGTGCCAGCAGCCCCGAACAGGGTTTGAAGCTTTTCTTT. It encodes CASSPEQGLKLFF. The chain is built from TRBV9 and TRBJ1-1, with a weak D call TRBD1 (6 bases). CDR1 and CDR2 (germline): SGDLS, YYNGEE. V lost 4 bases and J 13 bases, leaving 20 bases between the germline ends. The length of the CDR3 is 13 residues.

CDR3 sequence: CASSTPAGGADTQYF. CDR3 nucleotide sequence: TGTGCCAGCAGTACCCCTGCGGGGGGGGCAGATACGCAGTATTTT. This chain uses TRBV6-5 with TRBJ2-3; TRBD2 matches at 9 bases. The CDR3 sequence is 15 residues long. The V segment lost 5 bases and the J segment 4 bases; nucleotides outside the gene matches: 7. Germline V gene data show CDR1 as MNHEY and CDR2 as SVGAGI.

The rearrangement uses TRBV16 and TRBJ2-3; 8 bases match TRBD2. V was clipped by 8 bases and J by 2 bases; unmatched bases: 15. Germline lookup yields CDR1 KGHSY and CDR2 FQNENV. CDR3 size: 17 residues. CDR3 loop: CASDRGRLAGYTDTQYF. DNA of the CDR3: TGTGCCAGCGACCGCGGGAGGCTAGCGGGTTACACAGATACGCAGTATTTT.

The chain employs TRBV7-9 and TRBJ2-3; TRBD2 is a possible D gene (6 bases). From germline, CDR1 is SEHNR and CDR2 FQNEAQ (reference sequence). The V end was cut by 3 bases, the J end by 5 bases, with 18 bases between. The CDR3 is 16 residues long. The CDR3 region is CASSFPRPRGLDTQYF. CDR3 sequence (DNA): TGTGCCAGCAGCTTCCCCCGGCCCCGGGGGTTAGATACGCAGTATTTT.

CDR3: CAWSRRQGAGGTNEKLFF. CDR3 bases: TGTGCCTGGAGTCGGAGACAGGGGGCAGGGGGGACTAATGAAAAACTGTTTTTT. The chain couples TRBV30 to TRBJ1-4; 10 bases are a match to TRBD1. CDR3 length: 18 amino acids. The ends lost 2 bases at V and 2 bases at J; junction bases unmatched: 11. Looked up from germline, CDR1 is GTSNPN and CDR2 is SVGIG (reference sequence).

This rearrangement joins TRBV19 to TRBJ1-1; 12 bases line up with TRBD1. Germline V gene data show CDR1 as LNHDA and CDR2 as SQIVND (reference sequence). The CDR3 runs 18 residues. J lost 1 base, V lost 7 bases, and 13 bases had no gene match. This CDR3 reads CASTAAGQGAPQNTEAFF. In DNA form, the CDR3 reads TGTGCCAGTACAGCCGCGGGACAGGGGGCCCCTCAGAACACTGAAGCTTTCTTT.

Written as DNA, the CDR3 is TGTGCCAGAAGCTTGGGGGACAGGGACTATGGCTACACCTTC. It translates to CARSLGDRDYGYTF. V is TRBV5-3 and J is TRBJ1-2, with 9 bases lining up with TRBD1. TRBV5-3 is recorded as an ORF, its role being uncertain. The ends lost 0 bases at V and 3 bases at J; junction bases unmatched: 0. CDR3 length: 14 amino acids.

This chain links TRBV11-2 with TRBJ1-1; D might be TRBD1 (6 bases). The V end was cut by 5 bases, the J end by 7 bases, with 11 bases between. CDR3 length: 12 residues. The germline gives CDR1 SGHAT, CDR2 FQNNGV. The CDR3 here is CASSPGQIEAFF. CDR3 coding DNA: TGTGCCAGCAGCCCAGGACAGATTGAAGCTTTCTTT.

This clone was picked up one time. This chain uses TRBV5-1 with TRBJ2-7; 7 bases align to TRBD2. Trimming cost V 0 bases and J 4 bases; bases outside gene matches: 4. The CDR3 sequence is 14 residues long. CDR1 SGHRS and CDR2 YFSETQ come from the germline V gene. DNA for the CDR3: TGCGCCAGCAGCTTGGCTGGGGGGGAATACGAGCAGTACTTC. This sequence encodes CASSLAGGEYEQYF.